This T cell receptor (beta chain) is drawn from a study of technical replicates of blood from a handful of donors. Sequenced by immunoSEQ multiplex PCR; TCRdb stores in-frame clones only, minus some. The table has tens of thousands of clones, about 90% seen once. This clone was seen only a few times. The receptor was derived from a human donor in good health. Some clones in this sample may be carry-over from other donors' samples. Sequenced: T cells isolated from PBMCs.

The CDR3 DNA sequence: TGTGCCAGCAGCTTTGGCCTGTACAATGAGCAGTTCTTC. Amino acids: CASSFGLYNEQFF. This rearrangement joins TRBV7-6 to TRBJ2-1; no clear D. V dropped 3 bases and J dropped 4 bases, with 7 bases sitting between them. Germline CDR1 and CDR2: SGHVS and FNYEAQ. The CDR3 is 13 amino acids.